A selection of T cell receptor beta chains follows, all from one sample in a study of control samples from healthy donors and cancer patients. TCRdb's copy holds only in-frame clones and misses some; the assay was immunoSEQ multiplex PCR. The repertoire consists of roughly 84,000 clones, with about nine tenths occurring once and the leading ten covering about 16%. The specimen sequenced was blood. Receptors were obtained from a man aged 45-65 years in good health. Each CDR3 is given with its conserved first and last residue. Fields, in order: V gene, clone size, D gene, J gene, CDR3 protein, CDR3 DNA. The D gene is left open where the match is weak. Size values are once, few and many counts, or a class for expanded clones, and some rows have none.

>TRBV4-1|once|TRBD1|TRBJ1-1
CASSQVRNRGLSEAFF
TGCGCCAGCAGCCAAGTCAGGAACAGGGGGCTCTCTGAAGCTTTCTTT
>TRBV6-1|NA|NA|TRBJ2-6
CASSDHRVPGANVLTF
TGTGCCAGCAGTGACCACAGGGTCCCTGGGGCCAACGTCCTGACTTTC
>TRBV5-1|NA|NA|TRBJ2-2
CASRQTGATGELFF
TGCGCCAGCAGACAGACGGGGGCCACCGGGGAGCTGTTTTTT
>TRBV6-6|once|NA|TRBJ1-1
CASSFTERGTEAFF
TGTGCCAGCAGTTTCACGGAGCGGGGTACTGAAGCTTTCTTT
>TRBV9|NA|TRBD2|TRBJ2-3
CASSVAIAGATGVDTQYF
TGTGCCAGCAGCGTAGCTATAGCGGGGGCTACCGGGGTAGATACGCAGTATTTT
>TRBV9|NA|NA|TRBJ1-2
CASSGGSGSNNYGYTF
TGTGCCAGCAGCGGGGGTAGCGGTTCTAATAACTATGGCTACACCTTC
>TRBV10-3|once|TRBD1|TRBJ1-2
CAISEAGTGEGYTF
TGTGCCATCAGTGAGGCCGGGACAGGGGAAGGCTACACCTTC
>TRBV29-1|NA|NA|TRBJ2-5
CSVERDTETQYF
TGCAGCGTTGAAAGGGACACAGAGACCCAGTACTTC
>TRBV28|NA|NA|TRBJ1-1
CASSILGNTEAFF
TGTGCCAGCTCCATCCTGGGGAACACTGAAGCTTTCTTT
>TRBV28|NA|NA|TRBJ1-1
CASRKRVFNTEAFF
TGTGCCAGCAGAAAACGGGTTTTTAACACTGAAGCTTTCTTT
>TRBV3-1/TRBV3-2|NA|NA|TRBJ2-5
CASSQENTGKGAYF
TGTGCCAGCAGCCAAGAAAATACGGGGAAAGGGGCCTACTTC
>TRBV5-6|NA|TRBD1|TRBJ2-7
CASSPTGSSYEQYF
TGTGCCAGCAGCCCGACAGGGAGCTCCTACGAGCAGTACTTC
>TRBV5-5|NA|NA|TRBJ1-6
CASSWGLDNSPLHF
TGTGCCAGCAGCTGGGGACTGGATAATTCACCCCTCCACTTT
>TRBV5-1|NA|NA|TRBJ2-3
CASRRTSTDTQYF
TGCGCCAGCAGACGGACGAGCACAGATACGCAGTATTTT
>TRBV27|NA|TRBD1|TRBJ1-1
CATGTGRGTEAFF
TGTGCCACCGGGACAGGGAGGGGCACTGAAGCTTTCTTT
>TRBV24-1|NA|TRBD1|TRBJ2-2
CATRETGTANTGELFF
TGTGCCACCAGGGAAACCGGGACAGCGAACACCGGGGAGCTGTTTTTT
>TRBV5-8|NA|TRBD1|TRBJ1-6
CASSSYRGLNSPLHF
TGTGCCAGCAGCTCTTACAGGGGGCTGAATTCACCCCTCCACTTT
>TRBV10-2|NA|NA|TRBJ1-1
CASSERAEAFF
TGCGCCAGCAGTGAGAGGGCTGAAGCTTTCTTT
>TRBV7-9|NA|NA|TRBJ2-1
CASSPRDSPHEQFF
TGTGCCAGCAGCCCGCGGGACAGCCCGCATGAGCAGTTCTTC
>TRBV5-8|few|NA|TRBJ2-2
CASSLTGPQQLFF
TGTGCCAGCAGCTTGACAGGTCCTCAGCAGCTGTTTTTT
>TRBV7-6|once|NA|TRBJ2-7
CASSLSGFATYEQYF
TGTGCCAGCAGCTTAAGTGGGTTCGCTACCTACGAGCAGTACTTC
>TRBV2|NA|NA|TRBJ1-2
CASSDPYGYTF
TGTGCCAGCAGTGACCCCTATGGCTACACCTTC
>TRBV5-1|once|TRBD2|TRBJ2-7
CASSWRAGAGDEQYF
TGCGCCAGCAGCTGGAGAGCGGGGGCCGGCGACGAGCAGTACTTC